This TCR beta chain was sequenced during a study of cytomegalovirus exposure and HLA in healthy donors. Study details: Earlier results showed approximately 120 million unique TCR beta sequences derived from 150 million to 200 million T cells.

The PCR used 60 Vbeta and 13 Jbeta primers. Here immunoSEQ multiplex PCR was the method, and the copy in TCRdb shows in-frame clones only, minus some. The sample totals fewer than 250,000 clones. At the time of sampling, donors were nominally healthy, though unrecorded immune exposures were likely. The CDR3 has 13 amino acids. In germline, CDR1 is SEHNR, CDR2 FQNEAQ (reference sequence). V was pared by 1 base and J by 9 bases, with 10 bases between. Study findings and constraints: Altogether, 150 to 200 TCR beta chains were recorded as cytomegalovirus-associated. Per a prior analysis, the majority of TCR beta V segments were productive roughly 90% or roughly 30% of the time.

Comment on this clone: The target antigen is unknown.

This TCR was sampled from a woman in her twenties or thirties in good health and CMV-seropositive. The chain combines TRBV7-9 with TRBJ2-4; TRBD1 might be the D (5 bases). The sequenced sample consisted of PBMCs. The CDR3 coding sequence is TGTGCCAGCAGCTTAGTTCAGGGAAGCATTCAGTACTTC. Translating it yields CASSLVQGSIQYF.